The rows below give T cell receptor beta chains drawn from one sample of a study of cytomegalovirus exposure and HLA in healthy donors. The table came from immunoSEQ multiplex PCR; TCRdb's copy has only in-frame clones and leaves some out. The table lists about 97,000 clones, about 80% of them singletons. Material for sequencing was PBMCs. The receptor set was obtained from a man between 35 and 55 years old in good health and CMV-seronegative. The CDR3 runs from the conserved cysteine through the conserved F or W. Each record gives: J gene, clone size, V gene, D gene, CDR3 DNA, CDR3 protein. D genes are given only for firm matches. Part of the rows lack a size; the others show once, few, many or a class for expanded clones.

>TRBJ1-2|-|TRBV20-1|-
TGCAGTGCTAGTGGGGGGTTTGGCTACACCTTC
CSASGGFGYTF
>TRBJ1-1|-|TRBV7-2|-
TGTGCCAGCAGCCTACGACCTCCACCTCAGCCGGGGGCTGAAGCTTTCTTT
CASSLRPPPQPGAEAFF
>TRBJ2-3|-|TRBV5-6|-
TGTGCCAGCAGCTTGAGCCAGGGGACAGATACGCAGTATTTT
CASSLSQGTDTQYF
>TRBJ1-5|-|TRBV10-2|-
TGCGCCAGCAACAGCGCAGGGATTTTCAATCAGCCCCAGCATTTT
CASNSAGIFNQPQHF
>TRBJ1-4|-|TRBV7-8|-
TGCGCCAGCAGCCCTCGACACGCAACTAATGAAAAACTGTTTTTT
CASSPRHATNEKLFF
>TRBJ1-3|few|TRBV5-1|TRBD1
TGCGCCAGCAGCAAAGGAGGTGGGACAGGGCAAAACACCATATATTTT
CASSKGGGTGQNTIYF
>TRBJ1-2|once|TRBV9|-
TGTGCCAGCAGCGTAGGTCCAGGCTCCTATGGCTACACCTTC
CASSVGPGSYGYTF
>TRBJ1-2|-|TRBV5-1|TRBD1
TGCGCCAGCAGCTTGGGAGGACAGGAGTTCGGCTACACCTTC
CASSLGGQEFGYTF
>TRBJ2-3|-|TRBV10-3|TRBD2
TGTGCCATCCGTAACTCACTAGCGGGGTTTACAGATACGCAGTATTTT
CAIRNSLAGFTDTQYF
>TRBJ1-4|-|TRBV7-2|TRBD1
TGTGCCAGCAGCTTAGCGGGACAGCCAACTAATGAAAAACTGTTTTTT
CASSLAGQPTNEKLFF
>TRBJ1-4|-|TRBV6-5|TRBD1
TGTGCCAGCAGTCGGACAGGGGGCGATAAACTGTTTTTT
CASSRTGGDKLFF
>TRBJ1-1|once|TRBV27|-
TGTGCCAGCGGATACATTTCGGGGACTGAAGCTTTCTTT
CASGYISGTEAFF
>TRBJ1-3|-|TRBV10-3|TRBD1
TGTGCCATCACAGACAGGGGTACTGGAAACACCATATATTTT
CAITDRGTGNTIYF
>TRBJ1-6|-|TRBV27|TRBD1
TGTGCCAGCAGTCTCACCGGGACAGGGAGCTCCTATAATTCACCCCTCCACTTT
CASSLTGTGSSYNSPLHF
>TRBJ1-1|-|TRBV5-4|TRBD1
TGTGCCAGCAGCCCCAGGGGGCGCCGGGACACTGAAGCTTTCTTT
CASSPRGRRDTEAFF
>TRBJ2-1|-|TRBV7-3|-
TGTGCCAGCAGCTCCCCGGGTTACAATGAGCAGTTCTTC
CASSSPGYNEQFF
>TRBJ2-3|-|TRBV6-6|-
TGTGCCAGCACCTCGGGAGCTACAGATACGCAGTATTTT
CASTSGATDTQYF
>TRBJ2-2|-|TRBV10-3|-
TGTGCCATCAGTGAGTCGCGAGGCCTCGTTGGCGTCGGGGAGCTGTTTTTT
CAISESRGLVGVGELFF
>TRBJ2-7|once|TRBV4-1|TRBD2
TGCGCCAGCAGCCGAAGCGGGGGCGACTACGAGCAGTACTTC
CASSRSGGDYEQYF
>TRBJ2-3|-|TRBV9|TRBD1
TGTGCCAGCAGCGCCCACGGACAGGGAGATAGCACAGATACGCAGTATTTT
CASSAHGQGDSTDTQYF
>TRBJ1-4|-|TRBV9|-
TGTGCCAGCAGCGTAGGGGCAGGTACGAATGAAAAACTGTTTTTT
CASSVGAGTNEKLFF
>TRBJ1-1|-|TRBV19|TRBD1
TGTGCCGTCAGGGGACAGGTGAACACTGAAGCTTTCTTT
CAVRGQVNTEAFF
>TRBJ2-5|few|TRBV18|TRBD2
TGTGCCAGCTCCCGGACATTACCCGGGGGGGCGTTTCAAGAGACCCAGTACTTC
CASSRTLPGGAFQETQYF
>TRBJ2-2|-|TRBV19|TRBD2
TGTGCCAGTAGTCGGGCAAGCGGGGCGAACACCGGGGAGCTGTTTTTT
CASSRASGANTGELFF
>TRBJ1-1|few|TRBV18|-
TGTGCCAGCTCACCACCGTCCGACAGTCGTTTGGAAGCTTTCTTT
CASSPPSDSRLEAFF
>TRBJ2-1|once|TRBV11-1|-
TGTGCCAGCAGCTATCCCCCCTTGAGCTCCTACAATGAGCAGTTCTTC
CASSYPPLSSYNEQFF
>TRBJ1-2|few|TRBV11-2|-
TGTGCCAGCAGCTTAGAACTCAGGGCTCGATATGGCTACACCTTC
CASSLELRARYGYTF
>TRBJ1-6|-|TRBV10-1|-
TGCGCCAGCAGCAGGAAGATACCTAATAATTCACCCCTCCACTTT
CASSRKIPNNSPLHF
>TRBJ1-5|-|TRBV11-1|TRBD1
TGTGCCAGCAGCTTGGACAGGGGACAGCCCCAGCATTTT
CASSLDRGQPQHF
>TRBJ2-3|once|TRBV7-2|-
TGTGCCAGCAGGGGGGGTGGGGCAACTAGCACAGATACGCAGTATTTT
CASRGGGATSTDTQYF
>TRBJ1-4|-|TRBV15|-
TGTGCCACCAGGACAGGCAATGAAAAACTGTTTTTT
CATRTGNEKLFF
>TRBJ1-1|-|TRBV30|-
TGTGCCTGGAAGGCCGGAGGGGAAGCTTTCTTT
CAWKAGGEAFF
>TRBJ2-7|once|TRBV10-2|TRBD1
TGCGCCAGCAGTGTGGACAGGGGCTACGAGCAGTACTTC
CASSVDRGYEQYF
>TRBJ2-3|-|TRBV2|TRBD2
TGTGCCAGCAGTCGGGGGGGCTATGATACGCAGTATTTT
CASSRGGYDTQYF
>TRBJ1-2|-|TRBV7-2|-
TGTGCCAGCAGCTTAGGTTGGGGCCCCTCTAACTATGGCTACACCTTC
CASSLGWGPSNYGYTF
>TRBJ1-6|-|TRBV5-4|-
TGTGCCAGCAGCCTCAAAAAGGGGACACAAATGTATAATTCCCCCCTCCACTTT
CASSLKKGTQMYNSPLHF
>TRBJ2-1|once|TRBV5-6|-
TGTGCCAGCAGCTTTTTTAGGGGGACCTACAATGAGCAGTTCTTC
CASSFFRGTYNEQFF
>TRBJ2-3|-|TRBV13|TRBD2
TGTGCCAGCAGAGGACTAGCGGGGGGTAGAGATACGCAGTATTTT
CASRGLAGGRDTQYF